This TCR beta chain emerged from a study of cytomegalovirus exposure and HLA in healthy donors. Study-wide background: Earlier findings included some 100 million unique TCR beta sequences obtained from about 180 million T cells.

With 60 Vbeta and 13 Jbeta primers, the PCR was carried out. Here immunoSEQ multiplex PCR was the method, and the copy in TCRdb shows in-frame clones only, minus some. Of some 160,000 clones listed, roughly a tenth are singletons. The V end was cut by 8 bases, the J end by 0 bases, with 14 bases between. The germline V gene has CDR1 MDHEN and CDR2 SYDVKM. The CDR3 has 15 residues. Findings and limits, study-wide: Association of a missense DCLRE1C variant with TCR beta V- and J-gene trimming was reported in a later analysis.

This clone was detected only a few times. What it recognizes is unknown. Sequencing was performed on PBMCs. This chain connects TRBV28 to TRBJ2-1, with D unresolved. This sequence originates from a male donor in good health and CMV-seronegative. The CDR3 bases are TGTGCCAGCGCGTCCGGCGGCAGCTCCTACAATGAGCAGTTCTTC. As protein: CASASGGSSYNEQFF. The whole variable domain, filled in from reference TRBV28 and TRBJ2-1, reads DVKVTQSSRYLVKRTGEKVFLECVQDMDHENMFWYRQDPGLGLRLIYFSYDVKMKEKGDIPEGYSVSREKKERFSLILESASTNQTSMYLCASASGGSSYNEQFFGPGTRLTVL.